This T cell receptor beta chain was recorded in a study of blood T cell repertoires in COVID-19. The wider study: The study drew acute and convalescent COVID-19 samples from the United States, Italy and Spain. Sources were T cells, B-cell-depleted T cells, or PBMCs; the material itself was cDNA or gDNA.

Authors' methods: Researchers report that nucleated cell counts were estimated from reference gene primer amplification. Using immunoSEQ multiplex PCR, the repertoire was profiled, and TCRdb retains in-frame clones only, with some absent. For V, J and clone size, that table is used; D and trimming come from the DNA. The sample lists over 120,000 clones; roughly three quarters were seen once. This receptor was identified in a woman between 55 and 75 years old with acute or convalescent COVID-19. Material for sequencing was peripheral blood.

CDR3 sequence: CASSLAGRWENTIYF. CDR3 nucleotide sequence: TGTGCCAGCAGCTTAGCCGGGAGGTGGGAAAACACCATATATTTT. The V call is TRBV7-7, the J call TRBJ1-3, with D unclear. From germline, CDR1 is SSHAT and CDR2 FNYEAQ (reference sequence). CDR3 length equals 15 residues. The V end lost 0 bases, the J end lost 6 bases, and 12 bases lay between the germline ends.